This TCR beta chain comes out of a study of blood T cell repertoires in COVID-19 (dated by TCRdb to 2018 to 2021). For the wider study: Samples covering the acute and convalescent phases of COVID-19 were provided by collaborators in the United States, Italy and Spain. Samples were obtained from the ongoing ImmuneRACE study (first 160 participants) and from 950 to 1,500 subjects provided by 6 global collaborators. The dataset comprised deeply sampled blood TCRbeta repertoires from subjects exposed to, actively infected with, or recovered from COVID-19. Nearly every sample came with metadata listing a de-identified subject ID, COVID-19 status, age in years and sex. The repertoires were made available in a free public database intended to serve as a resource for research on the immune response to SARS-CoV-2. Where available, HLA class I and class II types were obtained from metadata supplied by the sample provider rather than from assay-based typing. The material from the prospective study consisted of cDNA or gDNA derived from T cells, B-cell-depleted T cells, or PBMCs. General conclusions and limits of the study: Clinical and demographic metadata were provided uncurated, with the amount varying by source and participant.

Whole blood was collected in K2EDTA tubes by collaborating institutions according to the institutions' own protocols. For TCRbeta analysis, collaborators shipped samples as frozen whole blood, isolated PBMCs, or DNA extracted from either of those sample types. V was cut back by 5 bases and J by 2 bases, leaving a gap of 14 bases between them. The CDR3 starts with the cysteine, ends with the phenylalanine, and has 15 residues. Only the CDR3 DNA stays, 45 bases, in frame from base 1. From a lookup of the germline V gene, CDR1 and CDR2 are SGHTA and FQGNSA. TCRbeta CDR3 regions were amplified from genomic DNA using the immunoSEQ Assay, a bias-controlled multiplex PCR. As for how the authors treated the data: Nucleated cell counts per sample were estimated from amplification of reference gene primers within the assay. Sequence reads were collapsed and filtered to measure the absolute abundance of every unique TCRbeta CDR3 rearrangement. For each sample, productive Simpson clonality was calculated as the square root of Simpson's diversity index over productive rearrangements. TCRdb obtained this table from immuneACCESS and retained in-frame rearrangements with V and J assigned. These tables miss some clones; where compared with another copy, unresolved V genes account for less than half of the shortfall, and the remainder is unexplained. V, J and clone size derive from that table, while D and trimming were established from the DNA sequence. The sample includes 150,000 to 200,000 clones, with roughly 85% observed a single time. The ten most abundant clones make up 2.5% to 3.5% of the sample.

For this clone: Its antigen is still unknown. The input lacks base qualities; no much larger clone sits a single base away.

The clonotype originates from a man between 60 and 75 years old with acute or convalescent COVID-19. Sequencing was done on a sample of peripheral blood. The chain is made from TRBV7-2 and TRBJ2-3, with TRBD2 as a weak D call on 5 bases. The CDR3: CASSRSSTHTDTQYF. The bases are TGTGCCAGCAGCAGATCTAGCACACACACAGATACGCAGTATTTT. The CDR3, completed at both ends by the reference TRBV7-2 and TRBJ2-3 genes, gives the full variable domain GAGVSQSPSNKVTEKGKDVELRCDPISGHTALYWYRQSLGQGLEFLIYFQGNSAPDKSGLPSDRFSAERTGGSVSTLTIQRTQQEDSAVYLCASSRSSTHTDTQYFGPGTRLTVL.